Below, 32 T cell receptor beta chains from the same sample are listed, as sequenced in a study. TCRdb re-derived calls from the RT-PCR reads in MiXCR, one entry per CDR3 protein. Of about 680,000 distinct CDR3 sequences listed, 14% are singletons. Sequenced: memory CD4+ T cells from blood. The receptors shown here come from a female donor in good health, serving as a healthy control.

This clonotype was observed many times. The chain recombines TRBV27 with TRBJ2-6; 10 bases line up with TRBD2. The CDR3 is made up of 18 amino acids. Unmatched junction bases numbered 12, after V lost 6 bases and J lost 4 bases. Germline V gene data show CDR1 as MNHEY and CDR2 as SMNVEV (reference sequence). The CDR3: CASRSILAGWGGANVLTF. The CDR3 DNA follows: TGTGCCAGCAGATCGATACTAGCGGGGTGGGGAGGGGCCAACGTCCTGACTTTC.

This clonotype has ten or more counts. The rearrangement uses TRBV6-5 and TRBJ2-7; D may be TRBD2 (6 bases). The CDR3 is 14 residues long. Trimming removed 2 bases at V and 2 bases at J, with 10 bases between. CDR1 MNHEY and CDR2 SVGAGI come from the germline V gene. Here the CDR3 reads CASSYGTPAYEQYF. The CDR3, as DNA: TGTGCCAGCAGTTACGGGACTCCGGCCTACGAGCAGTACTTC.

V and J are TRBV14 and TRBJ2-7, with TRBD2 identical over 12 bases. The CDR3 runs 16 residues. J gave up 2 bases and V 4 bases, and 6 bases lay outside the gene matches. The V gene's germline CDR1 is SGHDN and CDR2 FVKESK. DNA for the CDR3: TGTGCCAGCAGCCTCGGACTAGCGGGAAGTACCTACGAGCAGTACTTC. This encodes CASSLGLAGSTYEQYF.

The rearrangement links TRBV7-9 to TRBJ2-5, with 7 bases identical to TRBD2. This CDR3 comprises 14 residues. Germline V gives CDR1 SEHNR, CDR2 FQNEAQ (reference sequence). V dropped 5 bases and J dropped 5; count of bases not matched to a gene: 8. The CDR3 DNA reads as TGTGCCAGCAGCCACAGCGGGGCTCGCGAGACCCAGTACTTC. Its translation is CASSHSGARETQYF. The variable domain in full, with the rest retrieved from reference TRBV7-9 and TRBJ2-5, is DTGVSQNPRHKITKRGQNVTFRCDPISEHNRLYWYRQTLGQGPEFLTYFQNEAQLEKSRLLSDRFSAERPKGSFSTLEIQRTEQGDSAMYLCASSHSGARETQYFGPGTRLLVL.

At least ten counts were recorded for this clonotype. The chain uses TRBV20-1 and TRBJ2-7; 7 bases fit TRBD1. V shed 0 bases, J shed 4 bases, and the junction held 9 bases outside the gene matches. The germline CDR1 and CDR2 sequences are DFQATT and SNEGSKA (reference sequence). The CDR3 sequence is 15 residues long. CDR3 bases: TGCAGTGCTAGAGATCTGTTGGACAGGATTTACGAGCAGTACTTC. It specifies CSARDLLDRIYEQYF.

The chain recombines TRBV5-1 with TRBJ1-6; perhaps TRBD1 as D (6 bases). Deletions cut 4 bases from V and 7 bases from J, with 15 bases between. The CDR3 consists of 15 residues. Germline lookup yields CDR1 SGHRS and CDR2 YFSETQ. The CDR3 sequence is CASSTDGQSNSPLHF. CDR3 DNA: TGCGCCAGCAGCACGGACGGACAGTCGAATTCACCCCTCCACTTT. Full variable domain (rest looked up from reference TRBV5-1 and TRBJ1-6): KAGVTQTPRYLIKTRGQQVTLSCSPISGHRSVSWYQQTPGQGLQFLFEYFSETQRNKGNFPGRFSGRQFSNSRSEMNVSTLELGDSALYLCASSTDGQSNSPLHFGNGTRLTVT.

This clonotype was counted only a few times. This rearrangement joins TRBV20-1 to TRBJ1-1; D unclear. There are 15 residues in the CDR3. V was pared by 2 bases and J by 1 base, with 14 bases between. The germline V gene has CDR1 DFQATT and CDR2 SNEGSKA (reference sequence). The CDR3 DNA follows: TGCAGTGCTAGAAAGGACCTCTTCCCGAACACTGAAGCTTTCTTT. Its translation is CSARKDLFPNTEAFF.

This chain uses TRBV7-9 with TRBJ2-1, with 10 bases lining up with TRBD1. V lost 5 bases and J lost 4; bases outside the gene matches: 11. The CDR3 contains 17 residues. Germline V gene data show CDR1 as SEHNR and CDR2 as FQNEAQ (reference sequence). This CDR3 reads CASSETWDRGLYNEQFF. CDR3 nucleotides: TGTGCCAGCAGCGAAACCTGGGACAGGGGTCTTTACAATGAGCAGTTCTTC.

This sequence joins TRBV7-7 and TRBJ2-3; the D gene is possibly TRBD2 (7 bases). The CDR3 loop spans 15 amino acids. V was pared by 5 bases and J by 1 base, with 13 bases between. In germline, CDR1 is SSHAT, CDR2 FNYEAQ (reference sequence). CDR3 sequence: CASSPVGGRTDTQYF. In DNA form, the CDR3 reads TGTGCCAGCAGCCCCGTGGGGGGGCGCACAGATACGCAGTATTTT.

There are a few counts of this clonotype. The chain combines TRBV27 with TRBJ2-2; D is unclear. Germline values: CDR1 MNHEY, CDR2 SMNVEV (reference sequence). V dropped 5 bases and J dropped 6 bases, with 22 bases sitting between them. The CDR3 sequence is 17 residues long. The CDR3 protein is CASSKDLVAGKAGELFF. For the CDR3, the DNA is TGTGCCAGCAGTAAGGATCTGGTGGCAGGCAAGGCCGGGGAGCTGTTTTTT.

This clonotype showed up many times. The chain recombines TRBV4-1 with TRBJ2-1, with D perhaps TRBD1 (5 bases). Deletions cut 4 bases from V and 3 bases from J, with 13 bases between. The CDR3 has 15 amino acids. The germline CDR1 and CDR2 sequences are MGHRA and YSYEKL. The CDR3 nucleotides are TGCGCCAGCAGCCTCTGGGGCAGTTTCTACAATGAGCAGTTCTTC. Amino acids: CASSLWGSFYNEQFF.

Only a few counts were recorded for this clonotype. The rearrangement links TRBV24-1 to TRBJ2-5, with D perhaps matching TRBD1 or TRBD2 (5 bases each). Germline V CDR1 and CDR2: KGHDR, SFDVKD. The V end was cut by 5 bases, the J end by 5 bases, with 14 bases between. This CDR3 has 14 amino acids. CDR3 in amino acids: CATSGDLPGETQYF. The CDR3 nucleotides read TGTGCCACCAGTGGGGACCTCCCAGGGGAGACCCAGTACTTC.

CDR3 protein: CASSFVGGGHAFF. DNA for the CDR3: TGTGCCAGCAGTTTTGTGGGGGGGGGACATGCTTTCTTT. The chain uses TRBV12-3 or TRBV12-4 and TRBJ1-1; perhaps TRBD1 as D (6 bases). V was cut by 3 bases and J by 11 bases, with 16 bases left in between. The CDR3 sequence is 13 residues long.

The table lists this clonotype with a few counts. V is TRBV5-1 and J is TRBJ2-2; 9 positions match TRBD1. The CDR3 contains 16 residues. Trimming at V came to 0 bases and at J to 6 bases, leaving 6 bases not matched to a gene. CDR1 SGHRS and CDR2 YFSETQ come from the germline V gene. This CDR3 is CASSLAGTGLAGELFF. CDR3 coding DNA: TGCGCCAGCAGCTTGGCAGGGACAGGGTTGGCCGGGGAGCTGTTTTTT.

In this sample, this clonotype turned up many times. The chain carries TRBV24-1 and TRBJ2-5; no clear D. The CDR3 sequence is 13 residues long. Trimming stripped 8 bases from V and 5 bases from J, with 14 bases between. CDR1 is KGHDR and CDR2 is SFDVKD in the germline V gene. The CDR3, as DNA: TGTGCCACCACCGACGGAGCCGTTGAGACCCAGTACTTC. This sequence encodes CATTDGAVETQYF.

This clonotype showed up many times. The chain links TRBV5-1 to TRBJ1-1; a possible D gene is TRBD1 (6 bases). This CDR3 contains 14 residues. CDR1 SGHRS and CDR2 YFSETQ come from the germline V gene. V lost 5 bases, J lost 1 base, and 12 bases lay in between. The CDR3 sequence: CASRQGRTNTEAFF. In DNA, the CDR3 is TGCGCCAGCAGACAGGGACGCACGAACACTGAAGCTTTCTTT.

The chain employs TRBV12-3 or TRBV12-4 and TRBJ2-3; D is tentatively TRBD1 or TRBD2 (5 bases each). With 2 bases removed from V and 0 bases from J, the gap between germline ends came to 12 bases. CDR3 length: 16 residues. CDR3 loop: CASSLRDGPSTDTQYF. CDR3 nucleotides: TGTGCCAGCAGTTTAAGGGACGGGCCTAGCACAGATACGCAGTATTTT.

This clonotype has more than one count but fewer than ten. The genes are TRBV28 and TRBJ1-5; no firm D call. This CDR3 region has 12 residues. Trimming stripped 6 bases from V and 4 bases from J, with 7 bases between. CDR1 is MDHEN, CDR2 SYDVKM, per germline. CDR3 in amino acids: CASRLRNQPQHF. The CDR3 DNA sequence: TGTGCCAGCAGACTACGGAATCAGCCCCAGCATTTT.

This sequence joins TRBV18 and TRBJ2-2; 7 positions match TRBD1. Germline V gene data show CDR1 as KGHSH and CDR2 as LQKENI. CDR3 size: 16 residues. V lost 3 bases, J lost 0 bases, and 4 bases stayed unmatched. As DNA, the CDR3 is TGTGCCAGCTCACCGGGACAGAGCGCGAACACCGGGGAGCTGTTTTTT. Translated, it gives CASSPGQSANTGELFF.

This clonotype was recorded many times. This chain connects TRBV20-1 to TRBJ1-5; no firm D call. The CDR3 runs to 13 residues. Per germline, CDR1 DFQATT and CDR2 SNEGSKA (reference sequence). Trimming removed 5 bases at V and 5 bases at J, with 13 bases between. CDR3 coding DNA: TGCAGTGCTCAGAAGGACGGGGATCAGCCCCAGCATTTT. This codes for CSAQKDGDQPQHF.

This clonotype was recorded many times. The V and J genes are TRBV4-2 and TRBJ2-5; D may be TRBD2 (6 bases). Trimming shortened V by 1 base and J by 4 bases, and 13 bases separated the two germline ends. In germline, CDR1 is LGHNA, CDR2 YNFKEQ. This CDR3 contains 15 residues. CDR3 coding DNA: TGTGCCAGCAGCCAAGCCTTGGGGGGTGCAGAGACCCAGTACTTC. Its protein is CASSQALGGAETQYF.

This clonotype was observed at least ten times. The chain combines TRBV12-3 or TRBV12-4 with TRBJ2-5; D is ambiguous. The CDR3 length is 13 residues. V was trimmed by 7 bases and J by 2 bases, leaving 11 bases between them. The CDR3 loop reads CASNTVIQETQYF. DNA of the CDR3: TGTGCCAGCAATACGGTGATTCAAGAGACCCAGTACTTC.

In this sample, this clonotype turned up a few times. The rearrangement links TRBV20-1 to TRBJ1-1; possible D gene TRBD1, 5 bases. The CDR3 covers 13 residues. Germline CDR1 DFQATT, CDR2 SNEGSKA (reference sequence). V was shortened by 2 bases and J by 1 base, with 8 bases between the two germline ends. As DNA, the CDR3 is TGCAGTGCTAGACCCGGACAGAACACTGAAGCTTTCTTT. It specifies CSARPGQNTEAFF.

In its sample, this clonotype was seen a few times. The J gene is TRBJ2-7, the V gene TRBV2, with 7 nucleotides matching TRBD2. CDR3 size: 14 residues. Germline loops: CDR1 SNHLY, CDR2 FYNNEI. Trimming cost V 4 bases and J 7 bases; bases outside gene matches: 10. In nucleotides, the CDR3 is TGTGCCAGCAGTGCGAGTCTAGCGGTGGAAGAGCAGTACTTC. Residues: CASSASLAVEEQYF.

This chain joins TRBV7-2 and TRBJ1-2; D is possibly TRBD1 (5 bases). The germline V and J ends were trimmed by 5 bases and 4 bases, with 14 bases remaining between them. Germline loops: CDR1 SGHTA, CDR2 FQGNSA. The CDR3 is 14 amino acids. The CDR3, as DNA: TGTGCCAGCAGCCGGGACGCGGGGACCTATGGCTACACCTTC. The encoded protein is CASSRDAGTYGYTF.

V and J are TRBV12-3 or TRBV12-4 and TRBJ2-1, with 13 bases identical to TRBD2. Trimming cost V 7 bases and J 7 bases; bases outside gene matches: 4. This CDR3 has 14 amino acids. CDR3 in amino acids: CASNPTSGRNEQFF. The CDR3, as DNA: TGTGCCAGCAACCCGACTAGCGGGAGGAATGAGCAGTTCTTC.

In this sample, this clonotype turned up many times. V and J are TRBV29-1 and TRBJ2-1; D possibly corresponds to TRBD2 (6 bases). Germline-derived CDR1 and CDR2 are SQVTM and ANQGSEA. The CDR3 spans 14 residues. V was trimmed by 4 bases and J by 7 bases, leaving 17 bases between them. In DNA form, the CDR3 reads TGCAGCGTTGGGAGGGACCATAGTGGTAATGAGCAGTTCTTC. Its translation is CSVGRDHSGNEQFF.

In the case of this clonotype: Germline is not matched at one junction end, which may reflect a read error. The CDR3 loop reads CASSELTVADTEAVF. The DNA for the CDR3 is TGTGCCAGCAGTGAACTGACGGTTGCAGACACTGAAGCTGTCTTT. The chain carries TRBV6-1 and TRBJ1-1; no clear D gene. This CDR3 is built from 15 residues. Germline lookup yields CDR1 MNHNS and CDR2 SASEGT.

This chain uses TRBV29-1 with TRBJ2-5, with unresolved D. The CDR3 covers 12 residues. V lost 4 bases, J lost 3 bases, and 9 bases lay in between. Germline-derived CDR1 and CDR2 are SQVTM and ANQGSEA. Here the CDR3 DNA reads TGCAGCGTTGCCGAAGCGAAAGAGACCCAGTACTTC. Translation gives CSVAEAKETQYF.

This CDR3 reads CATSDSSGSSYNEQFF. The CDR3 DNA follows: TGTGCCACCAGTGATTCGTCAGGTAGCTCCTACAATGAGCAGTTCTTC. The chain uses TRBV24-1 and TRBJ2-1; D not resolved. The CDR3 runs to 16 residues. Germline V gives CDR1 KGHDR, CDR2 SFDVKD. Trimming shortened V by 2 bases and J by 0 bases, and 10 bases separated the two germline ends.

About this clonotype itself: This sequence may be a read error, since a much larger clone differs from it by one base. The chain is built from TRBV5-6 and TRBJ2-5; possibly TRBD2 for D (6 bases). The CDR3 sequence is 15 residues long. Per germline, CDR1 SGHDT and CDR2 YYEEEE. The DNA for the CDR3 is TGTGCCAGCAGCCCGACTAGGTGGGCGGAAGAGAACCAGTACTTC. This encodes CASSPTRWAEENQYF.

This sequence joins TRBV6-5 and TRBJ1-6; D is possibly TRBD1 (5 bases). V lost 5 bases and J 5 bases, leaving 10 bases between the germline ends. CDR1 and CDR2 (germline): MNHEY, SVGAGI. The CDR3 has 14 amino acids. In DNA form, the CDR3 reads TGTGCCAGCAGTAGTCAGGGTGATAATTCACCCCTCCACTTT. Encoded protein: CASSSQGDNSPLHF.